These 21 T cell receptor beta chains were sequenced from one sample in a study of cytomegalovirus exposure and HLA in healthy donors. Primers included in the PCR were 60 Vbeta and 13 Jbeta primers. The repertoire was sequenced with immunoSEQ multiplex PCR; TCRdb's copy has only in-frame clones and lacks some. The table lists approximately 76,000 clones, 55% to 75% of them singletons. Input material: PBMCs. These receptors all come from a man aged 25 to 40 in good health and CMV-seropositive.

The gene calls are TRBV6-5 and TRBJ2-3; 7 bases line up with TRBD2. CDR3 length equals 14 residues. The V and J ends lost 3 bases and 5 bases, in that order; junction bases with no gene match: 5. Germline values: CDR1 MNHEY, CDR2 SVGAGI. The CDR3 spells CASSYAGEGDTQYF. CDR3 nucleotide sequence: TGTGCCAGCAGTTATGCGGGGGAAGGAGATACGCAGTATTTT.

In its sample, this clone was seen a few times. The chain joins TRBV10-3 to TRBJ2-2; TRBD2 matches 11 bases. The V segment lost 5 bases and the J segment 2 bases; nucleotides outside the gene matches: 7. This CDR3 has 17 residues. The V gene's germline CDR1 is ENHRY and CDR2 SYGVKD. CDR3 in DNA: TGTGCCATCAGTTCCCCGGGACTAGCGGACAACACCGGGGAGCTGTTTTTT. Translated: CAISSPGLADNTGELFF.

The chain recombines TRBV19 with TRBJ1-1; D ambiguous. CDR3 size: 11 residues. CDR1 and CDR2 (germline): LNHDA, SQIVND (reference sequence). V lost 7 bases and J lost 1, with 4 bases in between. Written as DNA, the CDR3 is TGTGCCAGTAAAGCGAACACTGAAGCTTTCTTT. Its translation: CASKANTEAFF. Full variable domain (outside the CDR3, taken from reference TRBV19 and TRBJ1-1): DGGITQSPKYLFRKEGQNVTLSCEQNLNHDAMYWYRQDPGQGLRLIYYSQIVNDFQKGDIAEGYSVSREKKESFPLTVTSAQKNPTAFYLCASKANTEAFFGQGTRLTVV.

This clone was observed a handful of times. This chain connects TRBV5-4 to TRBJ1-3; 7 bases line up with TRBD1. Germline CDR1 SGHNT, CDR2 YYREEE (reference sequence). Trimming cost V 2 bases and J 0 bases; bases outside gene matches: 8. The CDR3 covers 17 residues. In nucleotides, the CDR3 is TGTGCCAGCAGCTTCGGCGGGACAGCTTTCTCTGGAAACACCATATATTTT. Translated, it gives CASSFGGTAFSGNTIYF.

This rearrangement joins TRBV5-1 to TRBJ1-1; 9 bases fit TRBD1. There are 15 residues in the CDR3. The ends lost 2 bases at V and 4 bases at J; junction bases unmatched: 6. The germline CDR1 and CDR2 sequences are SGHRS and YFSETQ. The CDR3 loop reads CASSLDRGGGTEAFF. In DNA form, the CDR3 reads TGCGCCAGCAGCTTAGACAGGGGGGGTGGCACTGAAGCTTTCTTT.

This clone was counted many times. The V call is TRBV28, the J call TRBJ1-4; weak D call: TRBD1 (5 bases). Trimming stripped 3 bases from V and 4 bases from J, with 15 bases between. Germline lookup yields CDR1 MDHEN and CDR2 SYDVKM. This CDR3 spans 16 amino acids. CDR3 DNA sequence: TGTGCCAGCAGTTTCAGCCTCCCAGGGTTTAATGAAAAACTGTTTTTT. It encodes CASSFSLPGFNEKLFF.

This clone was observed a few times. This chain connects TRBV9 to TRBJ1-1; D perhaps matches TRBD1 (5 bases). Germline values: CDR1 SGDLS, CDR2 YYNGEE. The V end was cut by 0 bases, the J end by 1 base, with 10 bases between. The CDR3 covers 15 residues. The CDR3 nucleotides are TGTGCCAGCAGCGTAGTTTCGGGGGGGAACACTGAAGCTTTCTTT. It translates to CASSVVSGGNTEAFF.

The chain is built from TRBV7-2 and TRBJ2-2; 8 bases agree with TRBD2. After removal of 1 base from V and 2 bases from J, the junction contained 6 bases not matched to a gene. Germline V gene lookup returns CDR1 SGHTA and CDR2 FQGNSA. The CDR3 consists of 17 residues. The CDR3 bases are TGTGCCAGCAGCTTAGGGGTAGCGGGAAGAAACACCGGGGAGCTGTTTTTT. Its translation is CASSLGVAGRNTGELFF.

This clone was found once. The chain is built from TRBV5-1 and TRBJ1-1; D gene unclear. V gave up 1 base and J gave up 0 bases, with 13 bases separating them. The CDR3 spans 16 residues. CDR1 is SGHRS and CDR2 is YFSETQ in the germline V gene. For the CDR3, the DNA is TGCGCCAGCAGCTTGTCTCGCGGGCAGTTGAACACTGAAGCTTTCTTT. Translated: CASSLSRGQLNTEAFF.

The rearrangement uses TRBV7-3 and TRBJ1-1, with D perhaps TRBD1 (5 bases). V was shortened by 4 bases and J by 8 bases, with 14 bases between the two germline ends. This CDR3 has 13 residues. Germline CDR1 is SGHTA and CDR2 is FQGTGA. DNA of the CDR3: TGTGCCAGCAGCTCCTCGTGGAGGGGCGAAGCTTTCTTT. It is translated as CASSSSWRGEAFF.

This clone turned up a few times. This CDR3 reads CASSLDRGSHNEQFF. CDR3 sequence (DNA): TGTGCCAGCAGCCTAGACAGGGGGTCCCACAATGAGCAGTTCTTC. The chain links TRBV7-3 to TRBJ2-1; 9 bases line up with TRBD1. CDR1 SGHTA and CDR2 FQGTGA come from the germline V gene. The CDR3 sequence is 15 residues long. V shed 5 bases, J shed 5 bases, and the junction held 7 bases outside the gene matches.

This clone was seen more than once but under ten times. The chain joins TRBV19 to TRBJ2-7, with unresolved D. With 3 bases removed from V and 2 bases from J, the gap between germline ends came to 14 bases. CDR1 is LNHDA, CDR2 SQIVND, per germline (reference sequence). This CDR3 comprises 15 residues. The CDR3 region is CASSMVVTGTYEQYF. The CDR3 nucleotides are TGTGCCAGTAGTATGGTAGTGACTGGCACCTACGAGCAGTACTTC.

The genes are TRBV9 and TRBJ1-2; D gene unclear. V lost 5 bases, J lost 5 bases, and 19 bases lay in between. CDR3 length: 15 residues. Germline V lookup: CDR1 SGDLS, CDR2 YYNGEE. CDR3 sequence: CASSPAGSVLYGYTF. CDR3 in DNA: TGTGCCAGCAGTCCGGCCGGGAGCGTCCTATATGGCTACACCTTC.

The rearrangement joins TRBV6-6 to TRBJ2-1, with D possibly TRBD1 on 5 matching bases. Germline assignment: CDR1 MNHNY and CDR2 SVGAGI (reference sequence). The CDR3 length is 12 residues. Deletions cut 5 bases from V and 8 bases from J, with 10 bases between. The CDR3 spells CASSPRQHEQFF. The CDR3, as DNA: TGTGCCAGCAGTCCGCGACAGCATGAGCAGTTCTTC.

This chain connects TRBV5-6 to TRBJ2-2; the match to TRBD2 covers 11 bases. Germline CDR1 SGHDT, CDR2 YYEEEE. This CDR3 has 17 amino acids. J gave up 7 bases and V 3 bases, and 11 bases lay outside the gene matches. Here the CDR3 reads CASSSGLAGSLGGELFF. The CDR3 nucleotides read TGTGCCAGCAGCTCAGGACTAGCGGGTTCCCTGGGCGGGGAGCTGTTTTTT.

The chain's CDR3 is CASSQDTPTRNEQFF. Written as DNA, the CDR3 is TGCGCCAGCAGCCAAGATACCCCCACTCGGAATGAGCAGTTCTTC. The gene calls are TRBV4-1 and TRBJ2-1; D uncertain. The CDR3 spans 15 residues. V was pared by 0 bases and J by 7 bases, with 13 bases between. The germline gives CDR1 MGHRA, CDR2 YSYEKL.

This clone turned up a few times. Relative to the germline gene, one junction end is altered; a read error may explain this. The chain links TRBV7-7 to TRBJ1-5; 7 bases match TRBD1. Germline CDR1 and CDR2: SSHAT and FNYEAQ (reference sequence). This CDR3 has 13 residues. Here the CDR3 DNA reads TGTGCTAGCAGCCCCGACAGGGATCAGCCCCAGCATTTT. Translated: CASSPDRDQPQHF.

The rearrangement links TRBV7-9 to TRBJ2-1, with 8 nucleotides matching TRBD2. This CDR3 comprises 15 residues. With V trimmed by 6 bases and J by 5 bases, 9 bases remained unmatched. Germline CDR1 is SEHNR and CDR2 is FQNEAQ (reference sequence). The CDR3 bases are TGTGCCAGCAGTTCCGGGACTAGACCTAACAATGAGCAGTTCTTC. The encoded protein is CASSSGTRPNNEQFF.

Comments on this clone: Other DNA sequences in the same sample also yield this CDR3. The chain uses TRBV5-1 and TRBJ2-3; D gene ambiguous. The CDR3 extends over 14 amino acids. V shed 0 bases and J shed 2 bases, with 7 bases lying between them. CDR1 and CDR2 from the germline V gene are SGHRS and YFSETQ. CDR3 in amino acids: CASSLGQITDTQYF. The CDR3 region has the DNA TGCGCCAGCAGCTTGGGACAAATCACAGATACGCAGTATTTT.

The V gene is TRBV13, the J gene TRBJ1-3; D is uncertain. Germline V gene sequence: CDR1 PRHDT, CDR2 FYEKMQ (reference sequence). The V and J ends lost 2 bases and 0 bases respectively, with 17 bases between them. The CDR3 spans 18 residues. As DNA, the CDR3 is TGTGCCAGCAGCTTACCCCCCCCCACGGGGATCTCTGGAAACACCATATATTTT. The encoded protein is CASSLPPPTGISGNTIYF.

J is TRBJ2-3 and V is TRBV7-8; D might be TRBD2 (6 bases). With 5 bases removed from V and 5 bases from J, the gap between germline ends came to 20 bases. In germline, CDR1 is SGHVS, CDR2 FQNEAQ. The CDR3 extends over 16 amino acids. The CDR3 DNA sequence: TGTGCCAGCAGCCCGGGGACTCACCCCGGGGAAGATACGCAGTATTTT. Protein: CASSPGTHPGEDTQYF. Full variable domain (missing parts from reference TRBV7-8 and TRBJ2-3): GAGVSQSPRYKVAKRGQDVALRCDPISGHVSLFWYQQALGQGPEFLTYFQNEAQLDKSGLPSDRFFAERPEGSVSTLKIQRTQQEDSAVYLCASSPGTHPGEDTQYFGPGTRLTVL.